In its sample, the clone carrying this T cell receptor beta chain was seen many times. The antigen remains unidentified. Germline lookup yields CDR1 DFQATT and CDR2 SNEGSKA (reference sequence). Trimming left V 5 bases short and J 1 base short, with 10 bases between. This CDR3 region has 13 residues. This sample was taken from a study of T-cell reconstitution after alpha-beta-depleted transplantation in children. Study-level results: For some patients, TCRbeta diversity was high at day 60 because of recipient T cells and thymic progenitors that survived. The study reportedly traced alpha-beta T cells about two months after transplant to several hundred expanded graft clones.

Preparation of the TCRbeta library was carried out with unique molecular identifiers. TCRdb fed the PCR reads into MiXCR, producing one record per CDR3 protein. Among 800,000 to 1,000,000 distinct CDR3 sequences listed, about 29% were seen once. This rearrangement joins TRBV20-1 to TRBJ2-3; TRBD1 or TRBD2 may be the D gene (6 bases each). The receptor's source is a boy less than two years old who had a stem cell transplant for SCID, so the T cells may come from the graft donor. The input for sequencing was PBMCs, mostly from graft donor cells, taken 360 days after TCRalphabeta/CD19-depleted stem cell transplant. The CDR3 DNA is TGCAGTGCTGGGGGGCACGGCACAGATACGCAGTATTTT. Its translation: CSAGGHGTDTQYF.